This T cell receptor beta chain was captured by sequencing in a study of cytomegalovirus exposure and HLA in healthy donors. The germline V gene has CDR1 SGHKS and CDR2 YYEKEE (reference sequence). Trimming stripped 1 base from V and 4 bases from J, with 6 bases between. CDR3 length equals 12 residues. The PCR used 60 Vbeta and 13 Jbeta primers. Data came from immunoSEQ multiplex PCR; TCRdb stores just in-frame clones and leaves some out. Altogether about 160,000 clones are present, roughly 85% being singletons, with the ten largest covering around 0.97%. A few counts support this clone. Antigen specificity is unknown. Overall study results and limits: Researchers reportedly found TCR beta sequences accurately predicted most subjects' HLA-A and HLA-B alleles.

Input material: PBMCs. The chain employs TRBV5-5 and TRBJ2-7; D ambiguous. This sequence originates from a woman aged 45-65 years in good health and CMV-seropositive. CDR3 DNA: TGTGCCAGCAGCTTGCCAAATTACGAGCAGTACTTC. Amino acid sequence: CASSLPNYEQYF.